This T cell receptor (beta chain) was sequenced during a study of shared clonotypes between healthy human individuals. In regard to this clone: Within the sample, other DNA sequences also encode this same CDR3.

The germline gives CDR1 MNHNY, CDR2 SVGAGI (reference sequence). This CDR3 region has 12 residues. Between the trimmed V and J ends, which lost 2 bases and 2 bases, there was a span of 3 bases. The protocol was immunoSEQ multiplex PCR, while the TCRdb copy is restricted to in-frame clones and leaves out a portion. The sample has 950,000 to 1,300,000 clones, around 75% seen once; the top ten hold approximately 1.5%. HIV-negative, healthy adults without recent acute infections or vaccinations were the donors. J is TRBJ1-2 and V is TRBV6-6; D not certain. This sequence originates from a man younger than 35 in good health. The sample consisted of memory CD4+ T cells sorted from blood. Subset in this sample: CD45RA-negative fraction. This chain's CDR3 is CASSYGNYGYTF. CDR3 coding DNA: TGTGCCAGCAGTTACGGAAACTATGGCTACACCTTC.